This T cell receptor beta chain came from a study of blood T cell repertoires in COVID-19. In the study overall: Sites across the United States, Italy and Spain contributed samples from acute and convalescent COVID-19.

Per the authors' pipeline: Estimation of nucleated cell counts relied on the amplification of reference gene primers. Method: immunoSEQ multiplex PCR; TCRdb's copy keeps in-frame clones and lacks some. V and J calls and clone size are as listed in that table; D and trimming were resolved from the DNA. The data contain approximately 290,000 clones, approximately 85% of them singletons. Study members were between about 18 and 95 years old and lived in approximately 25 US regions. The CDR3 runs 15 residues. V lost 2 bases, J lost 8 bases, and 8 bases stayed unmatched. In germline, CDR1 is SGHRS, CDR2 YFSETQ.

Specimen: PBMCs or T cells enriched from blood (not recorded which). The receptor comes from a woman aged 25-40 years who had recovered from COVID-19. The chain has TRBV5-1 and TRBJ1-4; 8 bases map to TRBD1. The CDR3 region is CASSFAGQGSEKLFF. CDR3 sequence (DNA): TGCGCCAGCAGCTTTGCCGGACAGGGTTCCGAAAAACTGTTTTTT.